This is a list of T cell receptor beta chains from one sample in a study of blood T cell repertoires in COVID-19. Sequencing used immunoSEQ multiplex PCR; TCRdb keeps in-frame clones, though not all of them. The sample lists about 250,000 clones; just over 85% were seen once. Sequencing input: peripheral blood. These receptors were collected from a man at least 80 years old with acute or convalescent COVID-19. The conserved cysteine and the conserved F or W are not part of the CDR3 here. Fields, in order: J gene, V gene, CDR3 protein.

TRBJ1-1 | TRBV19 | ASSMTTGVGLNTEAF
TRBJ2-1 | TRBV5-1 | ASSLILAGGDEQF
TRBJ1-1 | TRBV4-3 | ASSQENKLNTEAF
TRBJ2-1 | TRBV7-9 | ASSLDPAYNEQF
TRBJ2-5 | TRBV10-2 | ASSVEETQY
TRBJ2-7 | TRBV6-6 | ASSYPGTLSYEQY
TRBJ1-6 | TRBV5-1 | ASSPDGQGRNSPLH
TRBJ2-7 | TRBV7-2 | ASSLTPSGGTTYEQY
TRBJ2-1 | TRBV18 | ASSQAFRQGNTEQF
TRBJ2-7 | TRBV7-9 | ASSVTGSSSYEQY
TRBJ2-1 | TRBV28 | ASRRTSLVYNEQF
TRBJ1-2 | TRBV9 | ASSVTVSYGYT
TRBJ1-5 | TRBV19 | ASSPDGLQPQH
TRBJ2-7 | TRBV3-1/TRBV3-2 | ASSQDKSGKQY
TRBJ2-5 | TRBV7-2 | ASSLDSSGGETQY
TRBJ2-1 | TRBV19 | ASSMDNYNEQF
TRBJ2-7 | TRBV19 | ASSMTGRTYEQY
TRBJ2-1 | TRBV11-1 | ASSKGQGSYNEQF
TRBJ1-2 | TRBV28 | ASSLGRANYGYT
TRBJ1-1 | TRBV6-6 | ASTPVGEMAF
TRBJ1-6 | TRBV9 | ASSGGGEGGTNSPLH
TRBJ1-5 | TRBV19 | ASSILDQPQH
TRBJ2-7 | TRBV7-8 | ASSLARTGDYEQY
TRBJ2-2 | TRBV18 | ASSPVGQGGTGELF
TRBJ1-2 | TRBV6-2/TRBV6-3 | ASSFAGRGYT
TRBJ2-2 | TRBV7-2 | ASSAYRTGELF
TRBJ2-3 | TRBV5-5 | ASFRDNPSTDTQY
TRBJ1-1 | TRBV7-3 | ASSQPGINTEAF
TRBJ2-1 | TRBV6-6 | ASSYERTSGSNEQF
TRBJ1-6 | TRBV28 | ASLGGAGNSPLH
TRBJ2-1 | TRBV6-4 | ASSDSGLAGGRQF
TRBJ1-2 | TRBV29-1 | SVASTGNYGYT
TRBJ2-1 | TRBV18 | ASSPRTGKYNEQF
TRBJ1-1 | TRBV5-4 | ASSGNTEAF
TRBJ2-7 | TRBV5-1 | ASSLRRSSYEQY
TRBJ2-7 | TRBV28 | ASSLGTVWRAPEQY
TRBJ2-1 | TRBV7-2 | ASKSSGGDYNEQF